The rows below give T cell receptor beta chains drawn from one sample of a study of OX40 agonist ivuxolimab in advanced cancers. The data were produced by immunoSEQ multiplex PCR, yet TCRdb's version contains in-frame clones alone and is incomplete. Counted here are approximately 120,000 clones, around 92% occurring once; the ten biggest clones make up 0.7% to 0.85%. The sample consisted of CD4+ or CD8+ T cells sorted from blood, taken in a trial of the OX40 agonist ivuxolimab. These receptors all come from an adult with an advanced solid tumor such as melanoma, head and neck, liver or kidney cancer. CDR3s include the opening cysteine and the closing phenylalanine or tryptophan. The D gene is left open where the match is weak. The listing skips clone size in some rows; elsewhere it reads once, few, many or a size class.

j_call v_call d_call clone_size cdr3_aa cdr3_nt
TRBJ1-3 TRBV6-5 NA NA CASSTIGSSGNTIYF TGTGCCAGCAGTACCATAGGCAGCTCTGGAAACACCATATATTTT
TRBJ2-7 TRBV28 NA once CASSLLVKGSEQYF TGTGCCAGCAGTTTATTGGTGAAGGGATCCGAGCAGTACTTC
TRBJ2-6 TRBV30 TRBD1 NA CAGTEDAVLTF TGTGCCGGGACAGAAGATGCCGTCCTGACTTTC
TRBJ1-5 TRBV28 NA NA CASSHGGEGNQPQHF TGTGCCAGCAGCCACGGGGGGGAGGGCAATCAGCCCCAGCATTTT
TRBJ1-1 TRBV5-1 NA NA CASSLQENTEAFF TGCGCCAGCAGCTTACAGGAGAACACTGAAGCTTTCTTT
TRBJ2-2 TRBV9 NA NA CASSVEAVARTGELFF TGTGCCAGCAGCGTAGAGGCGGTAGCTCGGACCGGGGAGCTGTTTTTT
TRBJ1-5 TRBV7-2 NA few CASSQSYGQPQHF TGTGCCAGCAGCCAAAGTTATGGGCAGCCCCAGCATTTT
TRBJ2-7 TRBV5-4 NA once CASSLVGSYEQYF TGTGCCAGCAGCTTAGTTGGGTCCTACGAGCAGTACTTC
TRBJ2-5 TRBV11-2 TRBD2 NA CASSLVREDFAETQYF TGTGCCAGCAGCTTAGTACGGGAGGACTTCGCTGAGACCCAGTACTTC
TRBJ2-7 TRBV18 NA once CASSPPDVGGSYEQYF TGTGCCAGCTCACCACCGGATGTGGGGGGCTCCTACGAGCAGTACTTC
TRBJ2-7 TRBV28 TRBD1 once CASSRRTGKPYEQYF TGTGCCAGCAGTCGACGGACAGGGAAACCCTACGAGCAGTACTTC
TRBJ1-3 TRBV19 TRBD1 NA CASSSRTQGVSGNTIYF TGTGCCAGTAGTTCCCGTACCCAGGGGGTCTCTGGAAACACCATATATTTT
TRBJ1-2 TRBV27 NA NA CASSLGQANYGYTF TGTGCCAGCAGTTTGGGGCAGGCTAACTATGGCTACACCTTC
TRBJ2-5 TRBV11-3 TRBD2 NA CASSLDLEGRGETQYF TGTGCCAGCAGCTTAGATCTAGAGGGGAGGGGAGAGACCCAGTACTTC
TRBJ1-5 TRBV27 NA NA CASSLSGTAQPQHF TGTGCCAGCAGTTTATCAGGGACGGCTCAGCCCCAGCATTTT
TRBJ1-4 TRBV28 NA NA CASKVPDRANNEKLFF TGTGCCAGCAAAGTTCCCGATCGGGCTAATAATGAAAAACTGTTTTTT
TRBJ1-2 TRBV18 NA NA CASSPFSRVLPF TGTGCCAGCTCACCATTCAGCAGGGTCCTACCCTTC
TRBJ1-1 TRBV7-3 TRBD1 NA CASSFGQQGMNTEAFF TGTGCCAGCAGCTTTGGCCAACAGGGGATGAACACTGAAGCTTTCTTT
TRBJ2-7 TRBV11-2 NA few CASSSGLYSYEQYF TGTGCCAGCAGCTCCGGGCTGTACTCCTACGAGCAGTACTTC
TRBJ2-4 TRBV25-1 NA NA CASSPQVAKNIQYF TGTGCCAGCAGTCCACAGGTAGCCAAAAACATTCAGTACTTC
TRBJ2-3 TRBV9 NA NA CASSVVTSTDTQYF TGTGCCAGCAGCGTGGTTACCAGCACAGATACGCAGTATTTT
TRBJ1-1 TRBV19 NA few CASSMRWAAMNTEAFF TGTGCCAGTAGTATGCGGTGGGCTGCCATGAACACTGAAGCTTTCTTT
TRBJ2-2 TRBV6-1 NA NA CASSERLRGLAVLNRNTGELFF TGTGCCAGCAGTGAAAGATTAAGGGGGCTAGCGGTCCTTAACCGGAACACCGGGGAGCTGTTTTTT
TRBJ2-6 TRBV28 NA NA CASTSLGAGANVLTF TGTGCCAGCACCTCTCTTGGGGCTGGGGCCAACGTCCTGACTTTC
TRBJ2-1 TRBV9 TRBD2 NA CASSVGGSGTDEQFF TGTGCCAGCAGCGTAGGAGGTAGCGGGACTGATGAGCAGTTCTTC
TRBJ1-2 TRBV5-1 TRBD1 NA CASSSGQNYGYTF TGCGCCAGCAGCTCGGGACAGAACTATGGCTACACCTTC
TRBJ1-3 TRBV4-3 NA NA CASSQGPKGSAGNTIYF TGCGCCAGCAGCCAAGGACCCAAGGGGAGTGCTGGAAACACCATATATTTT
TRBJ1-5 TRBV2 TRBD1 NA CASSLPEGQGGLVSNQPQHF TGTGCCAGCAGTCTACCTGAGGGACAGGGGGGCTTAGTTAGCAATCAGCCCCAGCATTTT
TRBJ2-2 TRBV9 NA NA CASSVGGARVTGELFF TGTGCCAGCAGCGTAGGGGGGGCTCGGGTCACCGGGGAGCTGTTTTTT
TRBJ1-4 TRBV11-2 NA NA CASSLAGTTNEKLFF TGTGCCAGCAGCTTAGCAGGGACAACTAATGAAAAACTGTTTTTT
TRBJ2-3 TRBV10-1 TRBD2 NA CASSPGLAGLDTQYF TGCGCCAGCAGCCCGGGACTAGCGGGATTAGATACGCAGTATTTT
TRBJ2-1 TRBV19 NA NA CASSIDLGTFYNEQFF TGTGCCAGTAGTATAGATCTCGGGACATTCTACAATGAGCAGTTCTTC
TRBJ1-1 TRBV7-8 NA NA CASSLVPGNTEAFF TGTGCCAGCAGCTTAGTTCCAGGGAACACTGAAGCTTTCTTT
TRBJ2-2 TRBV5-1 TRBD2 NA CASSILAGGSNTGELFF TGCGCCAGCAGCATACTAGCGGGAGGGTCGAACACCGGGGAGCTGTTTTTT
TRBJ2-2 TRBV4-2 TRBD2 NA CASSPTSVNTGELFF TGTGCCAGCAGCCCTACTAGCGTAAACACCGGGGAGCTGTTTTTT
TRBJ1-4 TRBV7-9 NA few CASSSRGDKEKLFF TGTGCCAGCAGCTCGAGGGGGGACAAAGAAAAACTGTTTTTT
TRBJ2-6 TRBV18 TRBD1 once CASSPPGTGAPGANVLTF TGTGCCAGCTCACCACCCGGGACAGGGGCCCCTGGGGCCAACGTCCTGACTTTC
TRBJ1-5 TRBV4-1 NA NA CASSRGEGGNQPQHF TGCGCCAGCAGCCGCGGGGAGGGTGGCAATCAGCCCCAGCATTTT
TRBJ1-5 TRBV11-2 NA once CASSKDRLGNQPQHF TGTGCCAGCAGCAAAGACCGTTTAGGAAATCAGCCCCAGCATTTT
TRBJ1-1 TRBV6-5 NA NA CASSSGGGGTEAFF TGTGCCAGCAGTTCAGGTGGGGGGGGCACTGAAGCTTTCTTT
TRBJ2-7 TRBV6-5 TRBD1 NA CASSSGQGRSYEQYF TGTGCCAGCAGTTCCGGACAGGGTCGCTCCTACGAGCAGTACTTC
TRBJ1-5 TRBV7-2 TRBD1 NA CASSSPGQGAAQPQHF TGTGCCAGCAGCTCACCGGGACAGGGGGCGGCTCAGCCCCAGCATTTT
TRBJ2-7 TRBV28 TRBD2 NA CASSLGGLAGGPSYYEQYF TGTGCCAGCAGTTTGGGTGGACTAGCGGGAGGGCCCTCTTACTACGAGCAGTACTTC
TRBJ2-1 TRBV1 NA once CTSSQAGCVFVINNEQFF TGCACCAGCAGCCAAGCAGGGTGTGTTTTTGTAATTAACAATGAGCAGTTCTTC
TRBJ2-2 TRBV7-6 TRBD2 NA CASISLGRGRADTGELFF TGTGCCAGCATCTCCCTAGGGAGGGGCCGGGCGGACACCGGGGAGCTGTTTTTT
TRBJ2-3 TRBV5-1 NA NA CASFDAGVSDTQYF TGCGCCAGCTTTGACGCAGGGGTATCAGATACGCAGTATTTT
TRBJ1-1 TRBV2 TRBD1 NA CASRGGQGSIEAFF TGTGCCAGCAGGGGTGGACAGGGATCTATTGAAGCTTTCTTT
TRBJ1-1 TRBV2 NA NA CASSERANTEAFF TGTGCCAGCAGTGAGAGGGCGAACACTGAAGCTTTCTTT
TRBJ2-7 TRBV18 NA NA CASSPPGGLTYF TGTGCCAGCTCACCACCGGGGGGCCTCACCTACTTC
TRBJ2-3 TRBV4-2 TRBD2 NA CASSQDERGSTDTQYF TGTGCCAGCAGCCAAGATGAGCGGGGCAGCACAGATACGCAGTATTTT
TRBJ2-4 TRBV7-9 TRBD1 NA CASSLRQGPENIQYF TGTGCCAGCAGCTTAAGACAGGGACCAGAAAACATTCAGTACTTC
TRBJ2-1 TRBV7-3 TRBD2 NA CASSLTGLAYAYNEQFF TGTGCCAGCAGCTTAACGGGACTAGCATACGCCTACAATGAGCAGTTCTTC
TRBJ2-1 TRBV29-1 NA NA CSVKGRRYNEQFF TGCAGCGTTAAAGGGCGTAGATACAATGAGCAGTTCTTC
TRBJ1-1 TRBV7-6 NA NA CASSLTVGYEAFF TGTGCCAGCAGCTTGACGGTGGGATATGAAGCTTTCTTT
TRBJ2-6 TRBV4-2 NA NA CASSQGLVSGANVLTF TGTGCCAGCAGCCAAGGCCTAGTCTCTGGGGCCAACGTCCTGACTTTC
TRBJ2-3 TRBV18 TRBD2 NA CASSMTSGRAFGTDTQYF TGTGCCAGCTCAATGACTAGCGGGAGGGCCTTTGGCACAGATACGCAGTATTTT
TRBJ1-1 TRBV11-2 NA NA CASSPSIDLNTEAFF TGTGCCAGCAGCCCCTCCATCGACCTGAACACTGAAGCTTTCTTT
TRBJ2-7 TRBV28 NA NA CASSFARSELLEQYF TGTGCCAGCAGTTTTGCTCGCTCGGAACTACTTGAGCAGTACTTC
TRBJ1-2 TRBV7-2 NA NA CASSPRRLRGYTF TGTGCCAGCAGCCCACGGAGACTGCGGGGCTACACCTTC